These 26 T cell receptor beta chains originate from one sample sequenced in a study of Ad26.COV2.S vaccination and SARS-CoV-2 variants. The treatment: 15 to 20 received Ad26.COV2.S at low or high dose, single or two shots; roughly 5 received placebo; per-sample allocation not given. Following the first vaccine or placebo injection, samples were taken on day 63. Measured with immunoSEQ multiplex PCR; TCRdb has only the in-frame clones, and not every one. Of about 410,000 clones listed, roughly nine tenths are singletons. The sample was peripheral blood, taken in a trial of Ad26.COV2.S vaccine versus placebo. The receptor set was obtained from a person aged 18-60 years who received the Ad26.COV2.S COVID-19 vaccine or a placebo.

V and J are TRBV11-2 and TRBJ2-7; 12 bases line up with TRBD2. Germline V CDR1 and CDR2: SGHAT, FQNNGV. This CDR3 is built from 16 residues. V trimming: 1 base; J trimming: 4 bases; junction bases outside the gene matches: 5. The DNA of the CDR3 is TGTGCCAGCAGCTTAGTCCCTAGCGGGGGGGGATACGAGCAGTACTTC. It translates to CASSLVPSGGGYEQYF.

The chain couples TRBV24-1 to TRBJ2-1, with D possibly being TRBD2 (6 bases). Per germline, CDR1 KGHDR and CDR2 SFDVKD. The CDR3 sequence is 15 residues long. The germline V and J ends were trimmed by 3 bases and 3 bases, with 11 bases remaining between them. The CDR3 DNA reads as TGTGCCACCAGTGATACCGGGGGAGTCTACAATGAGCAGTTCTTC. Translated, it gives CATSDTGGVYNEQFF.

With respect to this clone: This CDR3 is also generated by other DNA sequences in the sample. The chain is built from TRBV7-2 and TRBJ1-2; perhaps TRBD1 as D (6 bases). There are 14 residues in the CDR3. CDR1 is SGHTA, CDR2 FQGNSA, per germline. V lost 2 bases and J lost 3, with 10 bases in between. CDR3 region: CASSLSGEDYGYTF. CDR3 DNA: TGTGCCAGCAGCTTATCAGGGGAAGACTATGGCTACACCTTC.

In its sample, this clone was seen a few times. This sample also contains other DNA sequences that code for the same CDR3. V gene TRBV20-1 combines with J gene TRBJ1-1; D not certain. The length of the CDR3 is 10 residues. The germline V gene has CDR1 DFQATT and CDR2 SNEGSKA (reference sequence). Trimming shortened V by 4 bases and J by 7 bases, and 7 bases separated the two germline ends. In DNA, the CDR3 is TGCAGTGCTACCCCCGATGAAGCTTTCTTT. Amino acid sequence: CSATPDEAFF.

The J gene is TRBJ2-7, the V gene TRBV4-3; the D is unclear. The CDR3 consists of 13 residues. Per germline, CDR1 LGHNA and CDR2 YSLEER. V lost 1 base and J 6 bases, leaving 10 bases between the germline ends. CDR3 DNA: TGCGCCAGCAGCCAAGTGTTGGCACTCGAGCAGTACTTC. It yields the protein CASSQVLALEQYF.

The V and J genes are TRBV11-2 and TRBJ2-1; D is uncertain. CDR1 is SGHAT, CDR2 FQNNGV, per germline. The length of the CDR3 is 17 residues. The germline V and J ends were trimmed by 4 bases and 7 bases, with 23 bases remaining between them. The CDR3: CASSSSERIPPRNEQFF. In DNA, the CDR3 is TGTGCCAGCAGCTCCTCAGAGAGGATCCCGCCTCGGAATGAGCAGTTCTTC.

V gene TRBV3-1 (or the pseudogene TRBV3-2) combines with J gene TRBJ2-5; D may be TRBD1 or TRBD2 (7 bases each). The germline gives CDR1 LGHDT, CDR2 YNNKEL (reference sequence). The CDR3 extends over 15 amino acids. Trimming took 4 bases from V and 2 from J, leaving 14 bases between them. The CDR3 sequence: CASSLRQGLQETQYF. Written as DNA, the CDR3 is TGTGCCAGCAGCCTCCGACAGGGACTACAAGAGACCCAGTACTTC.

The gene calls are TRBV7-9 and TRBJ1-2; a possible D gene is TRBD1 (6 bases). Germline V gene lookup returns CDR1 SEHNR and CDR2 FQNEAQ (reference sequence). The V and J ends lost 6 bases and 1 base respectively, with 12 bases between them. The CDR3 loop spans 14 amino acids. CDR3 bases: TGTGCCAGCAGAACCACAGGGTTTAACTATGGCTACACCTTC. Translating gives CASRTTGFNYGYTF.

The gene calls are TRBV2 and TRBJ2-5; 9 nucleotides agree with TRBD2. This CDR3 region has 14 residues. CDR1 and CDR2 (germline): SNHLY, FYNNEI. Trimming cost V 9 bases and J 5 bases; bases outside gene matches: 10. The CDR3 DNA follows: TGTGCCAGTGGGCTGCGGGGGGGCGCGGAGACCCAGTACTTC. This sequence encodes CASGLRGGAETQYF.

This chain uses TRBV5-1 with TRBJ2-1; D not resolved. Germline CDR1 SGHRS, CDR2 YFSETQ. Trimming removed 3 bases from V and 0 bases from J, with 4 bases in between. The CDR3 is 13 residues long. The CDR3 region is CASSWSSYNEQFF. In DNA, the CDR3 is TGCGCCAGCAGCTGGAGCTCCTACAATGAGCAGTTCTTC.

The genes are TRBV11-2 and TRBJ1-2; 7 bases are a match to TRBD1. CDR1 is SGHAT, CDR2 FQNNGV, per germline. This CDR3 has 13 amino acids. V gave up 5 bases and J gave up 5 bases; unmatched junction bases: 5. CDR3: CASSPDRDYGYTF. For the CDR3, the DNA is TGTGCCAGCAGCCCCGACAGGGATTATGGCTACACCTTC.

The CDR3 loop reads CAISDKTSGGDNEQFF. The CDR3 DNA reads as TGTGCCATCAGTGATAAGACTAGCGGGGGGGACAATGAGCAGTTCTTC. The chain uses TRBV10-3 and TRBJ2-1; TRBD2 matches 14 bases. Germline-derived CDR1 and CDR2 are ENHRY and SYGVKD. Trimming removed 3 bases from V and 5 bases from J; junction bases left unmatched: 3. This CDR3 region has 16 residues.

This clone was recorded once. V gene TRBV27 combines with J gene TRBJ2-1; 7 nucleotides align to TRBD2. The V and J ends lost 8 bases and 8 bases, in that order; junction bases with no gene match: 15. The CDR3 contains 15 residues. Germline CDR1 reads MNHEY; CDR2 reads SMNVEV (reference sequence). The CDR3 DNA reads as TGTGCCAGCGCCCCCGGGACTAAGCGAGCCTATGAGCAGTTCTTC. This translates into CASAPGTKRAYEQFF.

This clone was seen a single time. The rearrangement links TRBV4-1 to TRBJ1-4; TRBD1 matches 7 bases. Germline trimming cut 5 bases from V and 5 bases from J; bases unmatched to any gene: 8. CDR3 length equals 15 residues. The V gene's germline CDR1 is MGHRA and CDR2 YSYEKL. This CDR3 reads CASSSGQNMNEKLFF. Written as DNA, the CDR3 is TGCGCCAGCAGCTCGGGACAGAATATGAATGAAAAACTGTTTTTT.

This clone has only a few counts. CDR3 residues: CASSLEATNEKLFF. CDR3 sequence (DNA): TGCGCCAGCAGCTTGGAAGCAACTAATGAAAAACTGTTTTTT. J is TRBJ1-4 and V is TRBV5-1; D remains unclear. The length of the CDR3 is 14 residues. V was trimmed by 0 bases and J by 0 bases, leaving 3 bases between them. Germline V gene lookup returns CDR1 SGHRS and CDR2 YFSETQ.

The gene calls are TRBV5-1 and TRBJ1-5; a weak D match, TRBD1 (6 bases). The V gene's germline CDR1 is SGHRS and CDR2 YFSETQ. This CDR3 contains 15 residues. V lost 2 bases to trimming and J lost 0 bases, with 9 bases between them. For the CDR3, the DNA is TGCGCCAGCAGCTTAACAGGGAATAGCAATCAGCCCCAGCATTTT. Its translation is CASSLTGNSNQPQHF. The full variable domain, completed using reference TRBV5-1 and TRBJ1-5, is KAGVTQTPRYLIKTRGQQVTLSCSPISGHRSVSWYQQTPGQGLQFLFEYFSETQRNKGNFPGRFSGRQFSNSRSEMNVSTLELGDSALYLCASSLTGNSNQPQHFGDGTRLSIL.

This chain connects TRBV30 to TRBJ1-1, with unresolved D. CDR3 length: 15 amino acids. Trimming pared 0 bases from V and 2 bases from J, leaving 13 bases between. CDR1 and CDR2 (germline): GTSNPN, SVGIG (reference sequence). As DNA, the CDR3 is TGTGCCTGGAGTGTACTTCGGTGGCCAAACACTGAAGCTTTCTTT. This gives the protein CAWSVLRWPNTEAFF.

The chain uses TRBV5-1 and TRBJ2-3; TRBD2 matches 10 bases. The CDR3 runs to 16 residues. V shed 0 bases and J 5 bases; nucleotides not matched to a gene: 6. The germline V gene encodes CDR1 SGHRS and CDR2 YFSETQ. CDR3 residues: CASSLVSGGARDTQYF. For the CDR3, the DNA is TGCGCCAGCAGCTTGGTGAGCGGGGGGGCCCGAGATACGCAGTATTTT.

This clone came up once. This sequence joins TRBV27 and TRBJ2-3; D gene uncertain. Per germline, CDR1 MNHEY and CDR2 SMNVEV (reference sequence). Trimming cost V 2 bases and J 4 bases, with 13 bases left between them. The CDR3 is made up of 15 amino acids. CDR3 DNA: TGTGCCAGCAGTTTAATGGGCCCGGCCCCAGATACGCAGTATTTT. It codes for CASSLMGPAPDTQYF.

The V call is TRBV11-2, the J call TRBJ2-7; D possibly corresponds to TRBD1 (6 bases). Germline CDR1 SGHAT, CDR2 FQNNGV. This CDR3 region has 14 residues. The ends were cut back, 4 bases at V and 2 bases at J, with 12 bases in the middle. The CDR3 sequence is CASSSTGQPYEQYF. The DNA of the CDR3 is TGTGCCAGCAGCTCGACAGGCCAACCCTACGAGCAGTACTTC.

This chain connects TRBV19 to TRBJ1-2; D gene uncertain. CDR3 length: 11 amino acids. Germline V gives CDR1 LNHDA, CDR2 SQIVND (reference sequence). V gave up 7 bases and J gave up 7 bases, with 10 bases separating them. In DNA, the CDR3 is TGTGCCAGTATCGGCATCTCTGGCTACACCTTC. Its translation is CASIGISGYTF.

V usage is TRBV7-9 and J usage is TRBJ2-7, with D perhaps matching TRBD2 (5 bases). CDR1 and CDR2 from the germline V gene are SEHNR and FQNEAQ (reference sequence). V lost 1 base to trimming and J lost 7 bases, with 14 bases between them. This CDR3 region has 14 residues. Here the CDR3 reads CASSLVMTPGEQYF. In DNA form, the CDR3 reads TGTGCCAGCAGCTTAGTGATGACACCGGGAGAGCAGTACTTC.

J is TRBJ1-4 and V is TRBV2; no clear D. The CDR3 has 15 amino acids. Trimming stripped 1 base from V and 6 bases from J, with 12 bases between. CDR1 SNHLY and CDR2 FYNNEI come from the germline V gene. CDR3 region: CASSEVSARYEKLFF. The CDR3 nucleotides are TGTGCCAGCAGTGAAGTCTCGGCACGTTATGAAAAACTGTTTTTT.

V usage is TRBV9 and J usage is TRBJ1-2; weak D call: TRBD1 (6 bases). Germline V gene data show CDR1 as SGDLS and CDR2 as YYNGEE. V was trimmed by 1 base and J by 3 bases, leaving 16 bases between them. This CDR3 comprises 16 residues. The CDR3 DNA is TGTGCCAGCAGCGTATTCAGCAGGGGCGGCTACTATGGCTACACCTTC. This gives the protein CASSVFSRGGYYGYTF.

This clone is a singleton in its sample. The J gene is TRBJ1-1, the V gene TRBV7-2; TRBD1 might be the D (6 bases). Trimming took off 1 base at V and 2 bases at J, with 8 bases between the two ends. Germline V gene lookup returns CDR1 SGHTA and CDR2 FQGNSA. The CDR3 contains 14 residues. Here the CDR3 DNA reads TGTGCCAGCAGCTTAGAGGGGGAAAACACTGAAGCTTTCTTT. Protein product: CASSLEGENTEAFF.

This CDR3 is CSVEGGRKTEAFF. Written as DNA, the CDR3 is TGCAGCGTTGAGGGGGGGCGGAAGACTGAAGCTTTCTTT. This chain links TRBV29-1 with TRBJ1-1; TRBD1 is a possible D gene (6 bases). CDR3 size: 13 residues. Germline assignment: CDR1 SQVTM and CDR2 ANQGSEA. V was pared by 3 bases and J by 5 bases, with 13 bases between.